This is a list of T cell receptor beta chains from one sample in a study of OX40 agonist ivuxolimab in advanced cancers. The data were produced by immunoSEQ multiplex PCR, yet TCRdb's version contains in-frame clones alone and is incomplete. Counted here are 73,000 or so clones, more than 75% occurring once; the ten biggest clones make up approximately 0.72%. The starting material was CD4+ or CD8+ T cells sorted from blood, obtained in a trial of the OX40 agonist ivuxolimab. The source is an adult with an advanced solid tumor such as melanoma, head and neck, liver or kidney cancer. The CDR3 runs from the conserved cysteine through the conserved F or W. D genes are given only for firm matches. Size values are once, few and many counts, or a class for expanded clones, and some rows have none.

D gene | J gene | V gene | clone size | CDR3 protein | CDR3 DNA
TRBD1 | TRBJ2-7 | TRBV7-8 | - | CASSSRDRGSGYEQYF | TGTGCCAGCAGCTCCCGGGACAGGGGTTCAGGCTACGAGCAGTACTTC
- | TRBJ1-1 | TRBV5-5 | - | CASSLWRGASAAFF | TGTGCCAGCAGCTTGTGGCGGGGGGCATCGGCCGCTTTCTTT
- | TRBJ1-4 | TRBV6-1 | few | CASRTVGNEKLFF | TGTGCCAGCAGGACAGTGGGTAATGAAAAACTGTTTTTT
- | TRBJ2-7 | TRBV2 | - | CASEVRVSYEQYF | TGTGCCAGCGAAGTTAGGGTTTCCTACGAGCAGTACTTC
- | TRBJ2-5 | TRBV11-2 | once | CASSLAGRGQETQYF | TGTGCCAGCAGCTTAGCGGGGCGGGGACAAGAGACCCAGTACTTC
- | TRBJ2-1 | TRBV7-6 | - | CASSRKRGRGDNEQFF | TGTGCCAGCAGCAGGAAAAGGGGGAGGGGGGATAATGAGCAGTTCTTC
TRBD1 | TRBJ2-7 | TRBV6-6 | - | CASSYGRTGAGEQYF | TGTGCCAGCAGTTACGGAAGGACAGGGGCTGGGGAGCAGTACTTC
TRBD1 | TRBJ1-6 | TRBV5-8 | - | CASSPGQGATPLHF | TGTGCCAGCAGCCCCGGACAGGGGGCGACACCCCTCCACTTT
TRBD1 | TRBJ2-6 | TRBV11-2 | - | CASSIQGAGGANVLTF | TGTGCCAGCAGCATACAGGGGGCGGGTGGGGCCAACGTCCTGACTTTC
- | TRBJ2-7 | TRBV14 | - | CASSKNPLYEQYF | TGTGCCAGCAGCAAAAATCCCCTCTACGAGCAGTACTTC
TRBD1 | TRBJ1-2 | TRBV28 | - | CASSTGALNYGYTF | TGTGCCAGCAGCACAGGGGCTCTTAACTATGGCTACACCTTC
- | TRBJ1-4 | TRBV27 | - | CAFNEKLFF | TGTGCCTTTAATGAAAAACTGTTTTTT
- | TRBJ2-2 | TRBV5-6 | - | CASSKWQGPGELFF | TGTGCCAGCAGTAAGTGGCAGGGGCCCGGGGAGCTGTTTTTT
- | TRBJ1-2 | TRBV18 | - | CASSRPRGENYGYTF | TGTGCCAGCTCACGTCCCAGGGGAGAAAACTATGGCTACACCTTC
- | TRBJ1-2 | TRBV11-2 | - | CASSLGGEANYGYTF | TGTGCCAGCAGCTTAGGAGGGGAAGCTAACTATGGCTACACCTTC
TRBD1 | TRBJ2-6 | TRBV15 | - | CATSADRGLGANVLTF | TGTGCCACCAGCGCTGACAGGGGTCTCGGGGCCAACGTCCTGACTTTC
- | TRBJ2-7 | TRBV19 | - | CASSIPDYEQYF | TGTGCCAGTAGTATCCCTGACTACGAGCAGTACTTC
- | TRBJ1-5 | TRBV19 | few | CASSTPFLSNQPQHF | TGTGCCAGTAGTACCCCCTTTTTAAGCAATCAGCCCCAGCATTTT
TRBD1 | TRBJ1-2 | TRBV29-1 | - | CSVPKGRTGGINYGYTF | TGCAGCGTTCCAAAGGGCCGGACAGGGGGGATCAACTATGGCTACACCTTC
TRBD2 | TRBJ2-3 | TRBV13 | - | CASRLAGGSTDTQYF | TGTGCCAGCAGATTAGCGGGGGGGAGCACAGATACGCAGTATTTT
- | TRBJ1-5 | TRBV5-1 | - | CASSRTGGFQDQPQHF | TGCGCCAGCAGCAGGACTGGTGGCTTCCAGGATCAGCCCCAGCATTTT
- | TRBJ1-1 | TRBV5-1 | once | CASSLAGKGTEAFF | TGCGCCAGCAGCTTGGCGGGGAAGGGAACTGAAGCTTTCTTT
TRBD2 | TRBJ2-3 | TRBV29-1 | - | CSVVSTSGRADTQYF | TGCAGCGTTGTTAGCACTAGCGGGAGGGCAGATACGCAGTATTTT
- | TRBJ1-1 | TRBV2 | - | CASSEGKGAYTEAFF | TGTGCCAGCAGTGAAGGTAAAGGGGCCTACACTGAAGCTTTCTTT
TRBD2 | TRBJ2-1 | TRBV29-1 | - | CSVEDLSLAASPEEQFF | TGCAGCGTTGAAGATCTTTCCCTAGCGGCTAGCCCCGAGGAGCAGTTCTTC
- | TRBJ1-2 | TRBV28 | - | CASSLVGEGSGYTF | TGTGCCAGCAGTTTAGTCGGAGAGGGATCTGGCTACACCTTC
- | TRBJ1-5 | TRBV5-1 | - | CARCNQPQHF | TGCGCCAGATGCAATCAGCCCCAGCATTTT
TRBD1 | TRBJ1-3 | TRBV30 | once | CAWSPGTGRISGNTIYF | TGTGCCTGGAGTCCCGGGACAGGGAGAATCTCTGGAAACACCATATATTTT
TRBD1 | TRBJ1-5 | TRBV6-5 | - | CASRGTGRRHGPQHF | TGTGCCAGCAGGGGGACAGGGCGCCGTCATGGCCCCCAGCATTTT
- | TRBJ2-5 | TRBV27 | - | CASSINPAGETQYF | TGTGCCAGCAGTATAAACCCGGCAGGGGAGACCCAGTACTTC
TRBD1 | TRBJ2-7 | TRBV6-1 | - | CASGGRGWEQYF | TGTGCCAGCGGGGGCAGGGGGTGGGAGCAGTACTTC
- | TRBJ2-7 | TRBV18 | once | CASSPLGGSSSYEQYF | TGTGCCAGCTCACCACTGGGCGGGTCTAGCTCCTACGAGCAGTACTTC
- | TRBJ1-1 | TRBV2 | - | CASRKDMNTEAFF | TGTGCCAGCAGAAAAGACATGAACACTGAAGCTTTCTTT
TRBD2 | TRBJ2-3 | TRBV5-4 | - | CASSTSRTSGREYF | TGTGCCAGCAGCACTTCTAGGACTAGCGGGAGGGAGTATTTT
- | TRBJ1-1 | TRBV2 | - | CASSEQGMNTEAFF | TGTGCCAGCAGTGAACAGGGGATGAACACTGAAGCTTTCTTT
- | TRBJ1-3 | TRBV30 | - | CAWSPEPLGTIYF | TGTGCCTGGAGTCCCGAACCCCTGGGCACCATATATTTT
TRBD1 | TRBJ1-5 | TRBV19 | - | CASSTTQTGVWGNQPQHF | TGTGCCAGTAGTACAACCCAAACAGGGGTCTGGGGCAATCAGCCCCAGCATTTT
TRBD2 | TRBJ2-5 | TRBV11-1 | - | CASSLAGTSVNF | TGTGCCAGCAGCTTAGCTGGGACTAGCGTGAACTTC
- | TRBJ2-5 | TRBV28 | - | CASNLHRAGTQETQYF | TGTGCCAGCAACCTTCACAGGGCGGGGACACAGGAGACCCAGTACTTC
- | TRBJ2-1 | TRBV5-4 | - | CASTITNNEQFF | TGTGCCAGCACCATTACTAACAATGAGCAGTTCTTC
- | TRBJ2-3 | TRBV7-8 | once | CASSFLGGDTQYF | TGTGCCAGCAGCTTTCTGGGGGGAGATACGCAGTATTTT
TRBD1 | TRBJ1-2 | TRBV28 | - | CASSFAGGTGMDGYTF | TGTGCCAGCAGTTTTGCCGGCGGGACAGGGATGGATGGCTACACCTTC
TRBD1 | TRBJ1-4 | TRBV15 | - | CATSAKGQGLNEKLFF | TGTGCCACCAGCGCTAAAGGACAGGGCCTCAATGAAAAACTGTTTTTT
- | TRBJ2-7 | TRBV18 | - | CASSPGPGDYEQYF | TGTGCCAGCTCACCAGGTCCGGGAGACTACGAGCAGTACTTC
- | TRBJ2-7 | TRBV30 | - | CAWNRGSFNEQYF | TGTGCCTGGAATAGGGGCTCGTTCAACGAGCAGTACTTC
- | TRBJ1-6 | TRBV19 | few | CASSMSGGYNSPLHF | TGTGCCAGTAGTATGTCCGGGGGCTATAATTCACCCCTCCACTTT
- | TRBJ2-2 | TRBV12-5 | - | CASASPGTGELFF | TGTGCTAGTGCCTCCCCGGGGACCGGGGAGCTGTTTTTT
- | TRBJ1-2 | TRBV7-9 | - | CASSLGAYGYGYTF | TGTGCCAGCAGCTTAGGGGCGTATGGCTATGGCTACACCTTC
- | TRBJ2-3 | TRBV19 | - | CASSISDTQYF | TGTGCCAGTAGTATATCAGATACGCAGTATTTT
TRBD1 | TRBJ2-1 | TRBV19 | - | CASSPRDRGYNEQFF | TGTGCCAGTAGTCCTCGGGACAGGGGGTACAATGAGCAGTTCTTC
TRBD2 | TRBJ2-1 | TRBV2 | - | CASKRDGNEQFF | TGTGCCAGCAAGCGGGACGGCAATGAGCAGTTCTTC
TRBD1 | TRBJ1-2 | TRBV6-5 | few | CASSALGTGNGYTF | TGTGCCAGCAGTGCACTCGGGACAGGGAACGGCTACACCTTC
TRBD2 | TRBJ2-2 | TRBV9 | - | CASSARLLGLAGAGNTGELFF | TGTGCCAGCAGCGCCCGGCTCCTGGGACTAGCGGGGGCCGGAAACACCGGGGAGCTGTTTTTT
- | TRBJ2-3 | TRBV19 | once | CASSIKGADTQYF | TGTGCCAGTAGTATAAAAGGGGCAGATACGCAGTATTTT
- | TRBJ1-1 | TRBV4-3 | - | CASSRVEGMGEAFF | TGCGCCAGCAGCCGTGTGGAGGGAATGGGTGAAGCTTTCTTT
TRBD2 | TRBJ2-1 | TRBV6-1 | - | CASSGLAGRNNEQFF | TGTGCCAGCAGTGGTCTAGCGGGGAGGAACAATGAGCAGTTCTTC
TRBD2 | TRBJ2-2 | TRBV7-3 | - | CASSRGAREVDGELFF | TGTGCCAGCAGCCGAGGAGCCCGGGAGGTCGACGGGGAGCTGTTTTTT
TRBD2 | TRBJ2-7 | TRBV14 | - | CASSPLSGGANEQYF | TGTGCCAGCAGCCCCCTTAGCGGGGGGGCCAACGAGCAGTACTTC
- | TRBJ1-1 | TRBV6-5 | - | CASSYDGARTEAFF | TGTGCCAGCAGTTACGACGGGGCTCGAACTGAAGCTTTCTTT